The rows below give T cell receptor beta chains drawn from one sample of a study of T cell responses to AZD1222 COVID-19 vaccine. Measured with immunoSEQ multiplex PCR; TCRdb has only the in-frame clones, and not every one. The repertoire holds 95,000 to 150,000 clones, with about 89% as singletons. Sequences were derived from peripheral blood, sampled on day 0 of AZD1222 vaccination. The receptors stem from an adult in good health. CDR3s include the opening cysteine and the closing phenylalanine or tryptophan. The D gene is left open where the match is weak. Clone size, where shown, is once, few, many, or a class for clones that have expanded.

CDR3 DNA: TGTGCCAGCAGCCAAGATGGGGGGACGAATGAAAAACTGTTTTTT
CDR3 protein: CASSQDGGTNEKLFF
J gene: TRBJ1-4
V gene: TRBV4-2
clone size: NA
D gene: NA

CDR3 DNA: TGCGCCAGCAGTGAGTCGAGCAAGGGGGCTCGTTCACCCCTCCACTTT
CDR3 protein: CASSESSKGARSPLHF
J gene: TRBJ1-6
V gene: TRBV10-2
clone size: NA
D gene: TRBD1

CDR3 DNA: TGTGCCAGCAGCCAAGATTCACAGAGGGGGACTGAAGCTTTCTTT
CDR3 protein: CASSQDSQRGTEAFF
J gene: TRBJ1-1
V gene: TRBV3-1/TRBV3-2
clone size: NA
D gene: NA

CDR3 DNA: TGTGCCAGCAGCCAATCCTTGAACACTGAAGCTTTCTTT
CDR3 protein: CASSQSLNTEAFF
J gene: TRBJ1-1
V gene: TRBV16
clone size: NA
D gene: NA

CDR3 DNA: TGTGCCAGCAGTCCCCGACAGGGGAACACCGGGGAGCTGTTTTTT
CDR3 protein: CASSPRQGNTGELFF
J gene: TRBJ2-2
V gene: TRBV6-5
clone size: NA
D gene: TRBD1

CDR3 DNA: TGTGCCAGCGGTAACGGACCCTACGAGCAGTACTTC
CDR3 protein: CASGNGPYEQYF
J gene: TRBJ2-7
V gene: TRBV11-3
clone size: NA
D gene: NA

CDR3 DNA: TGCGCCAGCAGACCAACCGGGGGCGGGACAAGCCTTGGCTATGGCTACACCTTC
CDR3 protein: CASRPTGGGTSLGYGYTF
J gene: TRBJ1-2
V gene: TRBV5-1
clone size: NA
D gene: NA

CDR3 DNA: TGTGCCAGCAGTGAACTTGACCGAGCTCAGCCCCAGCATTTT
CDR3 protein: CASSELDRAQPQHF
J gene: TRBJ1-5
V gene: TRBV6-1
clone size: NA
D gene: NA

CDR3 DNA: TGTGCCAGCAGCCCCTCTGAGGTAGCGCCTGGCTACACCTTC
CDR3 protein: CASSPSEVAPGYTF
J gene: TRBJ1-2
V gene: TRBV7-8
clone size: NA
D gene: NA

CDR3 DNA: TGTGCCAGCAGCCAAGGTCGGGGGTCCTATGGCTACACCTTC
CDR3 protein: CASSQGRGSYGYTF
J gene: TRBJ1-2
V gene: TRBV3-1/TRBV3-2
clone size: once
D gene: NA

CDR3 DNA: TGTGCCTGGAACGAAGGGGGTCGTAATTCACCCCTCCACTTT
CDR3 protein: CAWNEGGRNSPLHF
J gene: TRBJ1-6
V gene: TRBV30
clone size: once
D gene: NA

CDR3 DNA: TGTGCCAGCAGCTTGGAGAGCGGGAGGGCGAGCAATGAGCAGTTCTTC
CDR3 protein: CASSLESGRASNEQFF
J gene: TRBJ2-1
V gene: TRBV7-8
clone size: NA
D gene: TRBD2

CDR3 DNA: TGTGCCAGCAGCCCTACTGGGGGGGACACTGAAGCTTTCTTT
CDR3 protein: CASSPTGGDTEAFF
J gene: TRBJ1-1
V gene: TRBV3-1/TRBV3-2
clone size: once
D gene: NA

CDR3 DNA: TGTGCCAGCAGTTACTCGAGAGGGGCTTGGGGCTACACCTTC
CDR3 protein: CASSYSRGAWGYTF
J gene: TRBJ1-2
V gene: TRBV6-5
clone size: once
D gene: NA

CDR3 DNA: TGCGCCAGCAGCACTGGGGCAGGGTTTAGCACAGATACGCAGTATTTT
CDR3 protein: CASSTGAGFSTDTQYF
J gene: TRBJ2-3
V gene: TRBV5-1
clone size: NA
D gene: NA

CDR3 DNA: TGTGCTAGTGGAACCGGACAGGGACCTGAAAAACTGTTTTTT
CDR3 protein: CASGTGQGPEKLFF
J gene: TRBJ1-4
V gene: TRBV12-5
clone size: NA
D gene: TRBD1

CDR3 DNA: TGTGCCAGCAGCCCCTGGGGGGGTGAGTTGGAGACCCAGTACTTC
CDR3 protein: CASSPWGGELETQYF
J gene: TRBJ2-5
V gene: TRBV7-6
clone size: NA
D gene: TRBD2

CDR3 DNA: TGTGCTAGTGGTTTGGTACTTGCGGGAGGGCTGAGGGATGAGCAGTTCTTC
CDR3 protein: CASGLVLAGGLRDEQFF
J gene: TRBJ2-1
V gene: TRBV12-5
clone size: NA
D gene: TRBD2

CDR3 DNA: TGTGCCAGCAGTTTCGGGGCGACAGGCATGTACTTC
CDR3 protein: CASSFGATGMYF
J gene: TRBJ2-4
V gene: TRBV12-3/TRBV12-4
clone size: NA
D gene: NA

CDR3 DNA: TGTGCCAGCAGCCAAGATTACGGGAATCAGCCCCAGCATTTT
CDR3 protein: CASSQDYGNQPQHF
J gene: TRBJ1-5
V gene: TRBV3-1/TRBV3-2
clone size: NA
D gene: NA

CDR3 DNA: TGTGCCAGCAGCTTACGGGCTAGCGGGAACACCGGGGAGCTGTTTTTT
CDR3 protein: CASSLRASGNTGELFF
J gene: TRBJ2-2
V gene: TRBV7-9
clone size: NA
D gene: TRBD2

CDR3 DNA: TGTGCCAGCAACGGACCCCCCGAAAAACTGTTTTTT
CDR3 protein: CASNGPPEKLFF
J gene: TRBJ1-4
V gene: TRBV2
clone size: NA
D gene: NA

CDR3 DNA: TGTGCCAGCAGTTACTCTACGACGGGAGGGAACTATGGCTACACCTTC
CDR3 protein: CASSYSTTGGNYGYTF
J gene: TRBJ1-2
V gene: TRBV6-5
clone size: once
D gene: NA

CDR3 DNA: TGTGCCAGCTCCGGACTAGGCTCCTACGAGCAGTACTTC
CDR3 protein: CASSGLGSYEQYF
J gene: TRBJ2-7
V gene: TRBV18
clone size: NA
D gene: TRBD2

CDR3 DNA: TGTGCCAGCAACCCCAGGGGTAGCTCCTACAATGAGCAGTTCTTC
CDR3 protein: CASNPRGSSYNEQFF
J gene: TRBJ2-1
V gene: TRBV6-5
clone size: NA
D gene: NA

CDR3 DNA: TGTGCCAGCAGCGTCGGGGCCGGGGGGACTTCCTACGAGCAGTACTTC
CDR3 protein: CASSVGAGGTSYEQYF
J gene: TRBJ2-7
V gene: TRBV9
clone size: NA
D gene: TRBD2

CDR3 DNA: TGTGCCAGCAGCTCCCCCGGGCGTATGAGAGGCTACACCTTC
CDR3 protein: CASSSPGRMRGYTF
J gene: TRBJ1-2
V gene: TRBV7-9
clone size: NA
D gene: NA

CDR3 DNA: TGTGCCAGCAGATCCGGGACAGCTAACTATGGCTACACCTTC
CDR3 protein: CASRSGTANYGYTF
J gene: TRBJ1-2
V gene: TRBV27
clone size: once
D gene: TRBD1

CDR3 DNA: TGTGCCAGTACCCCCCCGGGGGGGGGCGCCTCCTATGGCTACACCTTC
CDR3 protein: CASTPPGGGASYGYTF
J gene: TRBJ1-2
V gene: TRBV19
clone size: NA
D gene: NA

CDR3 DNA: TGCGCCAGCAGCTTGGCAAGTCAGGGAGCCGAAGCTTTCTTT
CDR3 protein: CASSLASQGAEAFF
J gene: TRBJ1-1
V gene: TRBV5-1
clone size: NA
D gene: NA

CDR3 DNA: TGTGCCAGCAGCCAAGAATCTTCGCCTCAAACCTACGAGCAGTACTTC
CDR3 protein: CASSQESSPQTYEQYF
J gene: TRBJ2-7
V gene: TRBV4-2
clone size: NA
D gene: NA